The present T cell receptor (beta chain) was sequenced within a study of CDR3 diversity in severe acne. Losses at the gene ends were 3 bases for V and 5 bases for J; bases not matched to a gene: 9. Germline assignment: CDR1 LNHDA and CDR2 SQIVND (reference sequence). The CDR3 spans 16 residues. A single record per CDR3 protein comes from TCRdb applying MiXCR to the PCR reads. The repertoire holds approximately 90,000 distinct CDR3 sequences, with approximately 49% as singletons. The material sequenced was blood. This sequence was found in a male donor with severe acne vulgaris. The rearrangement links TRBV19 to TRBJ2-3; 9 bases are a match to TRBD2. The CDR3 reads CASSIPGGAGGDTQYF. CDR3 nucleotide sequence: TGTGCCAGTAGTATCCCGGGTGGAGCGGGAGGAGATACGCAGTATTTT.